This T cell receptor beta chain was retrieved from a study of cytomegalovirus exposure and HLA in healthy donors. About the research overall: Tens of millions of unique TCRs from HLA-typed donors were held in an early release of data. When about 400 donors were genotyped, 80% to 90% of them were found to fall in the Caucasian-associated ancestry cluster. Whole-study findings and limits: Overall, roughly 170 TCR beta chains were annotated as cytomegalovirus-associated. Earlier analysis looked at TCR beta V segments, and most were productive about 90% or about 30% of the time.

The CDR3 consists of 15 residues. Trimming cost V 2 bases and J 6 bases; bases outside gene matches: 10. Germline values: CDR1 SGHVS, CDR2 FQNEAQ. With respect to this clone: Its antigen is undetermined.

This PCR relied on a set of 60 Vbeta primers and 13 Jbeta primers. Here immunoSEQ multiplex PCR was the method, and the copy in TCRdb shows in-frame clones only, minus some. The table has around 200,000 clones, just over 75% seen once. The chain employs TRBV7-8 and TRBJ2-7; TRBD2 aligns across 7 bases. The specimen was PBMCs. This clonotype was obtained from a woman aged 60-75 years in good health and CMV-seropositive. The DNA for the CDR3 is TGTGCCAGCAGCTTAACTTTGGGGGGGAAGGGCGAGCAGTACTTC. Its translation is CASSLTLGGKGEQYF.